This T cell receptor (beta chain) is drawn from a study of blood T cell repertoires in COVID-19. At the level of the study: There were acute and convalescent COVID-19 samples, and they came from the United States, Italy and Spain. From T cells, B-cell-depleted T cells, or PBMCs came the material, which was cDNA or gDNA.

V dropped 0 bases and J dropped 7 bases, with 10 bases sitting between them. The germline CDR1 and CDR2 sequences are MNHNS and SASEGT. This CDR3 is built from 13 residues. Under the authors' procedure: It was from reference gene primer amplification that nucleated cell counts were estimated. TCRdb's table, derived via immunoSEQ multiplex PCR, lists solely in-frame clones and lacks some. The DNA gave D and trimming, while V, J and clone size come from that table. Of about 220,000 clones in the sample, 85% were seen once. Source material: peripheral blood. This TCR came from a man over 45 who had recovered from COVID-19. The chain is built from TRBV6-1 and TRBJ2-7; D unclear. The CDR3 DNA follows: TGTGCCAGCAGTGAAGCGCTTCGGAGTGAGCAGTACTTC. Translated: CASSEALRSEQYF.